A selection of T cell receptor beta chains follows, all from one sample in a study of lymphopenia after photon versus proton radiotherapy. Profiled with immunoSEQ multiplex PCR; TCRdb holds only in-frame clones, not every one. The data contain about 39,000 clones, about 93% of them seen just once; the ten biggest clones take up nearly 15%. Sample: peripheral blood, taken from a patient treated with photon-based radiotherapy. Receptors were obtained from a man between 60 and 75 years old with cholangiocarcinoma. CDR3s include the opening cysteine and the closing phenylalanine or tryptophan. Fields, in order: V gene, clone size, J gene, D gene, CDR3 DNA, CDR3 protein. D genes are given only for firm matches. The size entry is marked missing in some rows and otherwise reads once, few, many or a size class.

>TRBV5-1|.|TRBJ2-1|TRBD2
TGCGCCAGCAGCTTGGACGGTCTAGCGGGCCCCTACAATGAGCAGTTCTTC
CASSLDGLAGPYNEQFF
>TRBV6-6|.|TRBJ2-3|.
TGTGCCAGCAGTTACTCCCAGGACTCCGACGCGGGGTATTTT
CASSYSQDSDAGYF
>TRBV5-1|.|TRBJ2-1|TRBD2
TGCGCCAGCAGCTTCAGCGGGAGCCCCTACAATGAGCAGTTCTTC
CASSFSGSPYNEQFF
>TRBV2|.|TRBJ1-1|.
TGTGCCAGCAGGGGCGGGGGACGGAACACTGAAGCTTTCTTT
CASRGGGRNTEAFF
>TRBV10-3|once|TRBJ2-7|TRBD1
TGTGCCATCAGTGAGTACGGCTACTCCGGGACAGAAGATTACGAGCAGTACTTC
CAISEYGYSGTEDYEQYF
>TRBV5-1|.|TRBJ2-1|TRBD2
TGCGCCAGCAGCCCTAGCGGGAGGGCCTACAATGAGCAGTTCTTC
CASSPSGRAYNEQFF
>TRBV5-5|.|TRBJ2-1|.
TGTGCCAGCAGCTTGGGCGCTGACCCTACCTACAATGAGCAGTTCTTC
CASSLGADPTYNEQFF
>TRBV5-1|.|TRBJ2-2|.
TGCGCCAGCAGCGCACTACTAGCAGGTGGCACCGGGGAGCTGTTTTTT
CASSALLAGGTGELFF
>TRBV7-2|.|TRBJ1-1|.
TGTGCCAGCAGCTTAGGGGTTGGGACTGAAGCTTTCTTT
CASSLGVGTEAFF
>TRBV28|.|TRBJ2-3|.
TGTGCCAGCAGTTTAACTGACCCGCCCGACCCGTTTTTT
CASSLTDPPDPFF
>TRBV27|.|TRBJ1-5|.
TGTGCCAGCAGTCCGCACAGGCCCGATCAGCCCCAGCATTTT
CASSPHRPDQPQHF
>TRBV20-1|.|TRBJ1-1|.
TGCAGTGCTAGTCCAGGGGCTGAAGCTTTCTTT
CSASPGAEAFF
>TRBV7-6|.|TRBJ1-2|.
TGTGCCAGCAGCTCTATAGGGTTGTCGAACTATGGCTACACCTTC
CASSSIGLSNYGYTF
>TRBV19|.|TRBJ2-2|TRBD2
TGTGCCAGTCAAAAGTCCAGCGGGGGGTTGTCCGGGGAGCTGTTTTTT
CASQKSSGGLSGELFF
>TRBV14|.|TRBJ1-6|.
TGTGCCAGCAGCCAAGCCTACCAGGATTCACCCCTCCACTTT
CASSQAYQDSPLHF
>TRBV5-1|.|TRBJ2-1|.
TGCGCCAGCAGCTTCCAGGTTTTGAATGAGCAGTTCTTC
CASSFQVLNEQFF
>TRBV29-1|once|TRBJ2-1|.
TGCAGCGTTTTTTCTGGGCGCCGTAAGCAGTTCTTC
CSVFSGRRKQFF
>TRBV7-2|.|TRBJ1-4|.
TGTGCCAGCAGCTTAGAATACGGGTCTAATGAAAAACTGTTTTTT
CASSLEYGSNEKLFF
>TRBV7-8|.|TRBJ2-1|.
TGTGCCAGCAGCTTAGATGCAGGGCTACGAGAGCAGTTCTTC
CASSLDAGLREQFF
>TRBV5-8|.|TRBJ1-1|.
TGTGCCAGCAGCTGGGGACACACGAACACTGAAGCTTTCTTT
CASSWGHTNTEAFF
>TRBV6-5|.|TRBJ1-1|.
TGTGCCAGCAGTTTCCACTCAGGGCGTATCACTGAAGCTTTCTTT
CASSFHSGRITEAFF
>TRBV2|.|TRBJ1-1|.
TGTGCCAGCAGTGAAGAGAGGGGAACTGAAGCTTTCTTT
CASSEERGTEAFF
>TRBV2|.|TRBJ2-5|TRBD1
TGTGCCAGCAGTGGGGGACAGGGAAAGGAGACCCAGTACTTC
CASSGGQGKETQYF
>TRBV7-2|.|TRBJ2-7|TRBD2
TGTGCCAGCAGCTTAGCACTAGCGGGTCCTAGGGAGCAGTACTTC
CASSLALAGPREQYF
>TRBV7-9|once|TRBJ1-5|TRBD1
TGTGCCAGCAGCCCGCGGGACAGGGTCGAGCCCCAGCATTTT
CASSPRDRVEPQHF
>TRBV7-8|.|TRBJ2-4|TRBD2
TGTGCCAGCAGCTTAGGGGCTAGCGGACTAGCCAAAAACATTCAGTACTTC
CASSLGASGLAKNIQYF
>TRBV9|.|TRBJ2-7|TRBD1
TGTGCCAGCAGCGGCGGGCAGGGGGCCGAGCAGTACTTC
CASSGGQGAEQYF
>TRBV19|.|TRBJ2-6|.
TGTGCCAGTAGTCCCGGCCGCAACTCTGGGGCCAACGTCCTGACTTTC
CASSPGRNSGANVLTF
>TRBV2|.|TRBJ2-7|TRBD1
TGTGCCAGCAGTGGCGTCGGGACAGGGCCCTACGAGCAGTACTTC
CASSGVGTGPYEQYF
>TRBV7-9|.|TRBJ1-4|TRBD1
TGTGCCAGCAGCCAACAGGGGGCGCGGGAAAAACTGTTTTTT
CASSQQGAREKLFF
>TRBV2|.|TRBJ1-5|TRBD1
TGTGCCAGCAGTGAGAAGGGACAGGGGAGTCATCAGCCCCAGCATTTT
CASSEKGQGSHQPQHF
>TRBV7-2|.|TRBJ2-7|.
TGTGCCAGCAGCCCAGCGGGGACAATCCGCGAGCAGTACTTC
CASSPAGTIREQYF
>TRBV6-5|.|TRBJ2-7|TRBD1
TGTGCCAGCGGTCCAGGGACAGGGCCCTACGAGCAGTACTTC
CASGPGTGPYEQYF
>TRBV28|.|TRBJ2-1|.
TGTGCCAGCACAACTCAGGGTGAGCAGTTCTTC
CASTTQGEQFF
>TRBV21-1|.|TRBJ2-5|.
TGTGCCAGCAGCCCAAGACCAGGGGCAGAGACCCAGTACTTC
CASSPRPGAETQYF
>TRBV21-1|few|TRBJ1-2|.
TGTGCCAGAATAGACGAGAACTATGGCTACACCTTC
CARIDENYGYTF
>TRBV19|.|TRBJ1-1|.
TGTGCCAGTGCCCTCGTGCGGGCCGGGAACACTGAAGCTTTCTTT
CASALVRAGNTEAFF
>TRBV10-3|.|TRBJ2-1|.
TGTGCCACCTATTCCGGGACAACCTACAATGAGCAGTTCTTC
CATYSGTTYNEQFF
>TRBV2|.|TRBJ1-3|.
TGTGCCAGCAGTGACGGCTTCTCTGGAAACACCATATATTTT
CASSDGFSGNTIYF
>TRBV10-2|.|TRBJ1-5|TRBD1
TGCGCCAGCAGTGAGACAGGGGGAAATCAGCCCCAGCATTTT
CASSETGGNQPQHF
>TRBV28|.|TRBJ1-3|.
TGTGTCATTACGGGGAACCCTGGAAACACCATATATTTT
CVITGNPGNTIYF
>TRBV28|.|TRBJ1-3|TRBD1
TGTGCCAGCAGCCTGGGACAGGGAGGAAACACCATATATTTT
CASSLGQGGNTIYF
>TRBV6-4|.|TRBJ2-3|TRBD2
TGTGCCAGCAGTGAGACTAGCGGGGGCACAGATACGCAGTATTTT
CASSETSGGTDTQYF
>TRBV6-1|.|TRBJ2-3|.
TGTGCCAGCACGATCGCCGGGGTTAGCACAGATACGCAGTATTTT
CASTIAGVSTDTQYF
>TRBV27|.|TRBJ1-4|.
TGTGCCAGCAGTTTAGTGGGGATAGGCGAAAAACTGTTTTTT
CASSLVGIGEKLFF
>TRBV5-1|.|TRBJ2-7|.
TGCGCCAGCAGCCCCTATGAGGATCTCGGCTCCTACGAGCAGTACTTC
CASSPYEDLGSYEQYF
>TRBV19|.|TRBJ1-4|.
TGTGCCAGTAGTGTAAACAGGGTCGGTAATGAAAAACTGTTTTTT
CASSVNRVGNEKLFF
>TRBV7-9|.|TRBJ2-3|.
TGTGCCAGCAGCCCCGCCCTCGGGGGTGCAGATACGCAGTATTTT
CASSPALGGADTQYF
>TRBV2|.|TRBJ1-1|TRBD1
TGTGCCAGCAGTGCGACAGGGGGCGGCACTGAAGCTTTCTTT
CASSATGGGTEAFF
>TRBV11-3|few|TRBJ2-7|.
TGTGCCAGCAGCTTAGCCGGGGCCGGATACGAGCAGTACTTC
CASSLAGAGYEQYF
>TRBV7-9|.|TRBJ2-3|.
TGTGCCAGCAGCTCCCCCCAGGGAGATACGCAGTATTTT
CASSSPQGDTQYF
>TRBV28|.|TRBJ1-5|.
TGTGCCAGCAGTTTACCAAGGGGATCGGGGCAGCCCCAGCATTTT
CASSLPRGSGQPQHF
>TRBV2|few|TRBJ1-5|.
TGTGCGACCAGCGTTGGGGCAGGAGATCAGCCCCAGCATTTT
CATSVGAGDQPQHF
>TRBV5-4|.|TRBJ2-7|.
TGTGCCAGCAGCTTTTCGCAGGGGAGCTCCTACGAGCAGTACTTC
CASSFSQGSSYEQYF
>TRBV11-1|.|TRBJ2-3|.
TGTGCCAGCACCAAACTTACTAGCACAGATACGCAGTATTTT
CASTKLTSTDTQYF
>TRBV18|.|TRBJ2-1|.
TGTGCCAGCTCACCACACCCGAGGGGGAATGAGCAGTTCTTC
CASSPHPRGNEQFF